This TCR beta chain came from a study of early T cells in non-severe SARS-CoV-2 infection. Overall study context: Sequencing used unsorted whole-blood bulk RNA, so chains lack pairing.

Study-level findings and limits: Matching results from VDJdb favored anti-spike CD8 responses, leaving private and CD4 specificities undetected.

This clonotype was observed at least ten times. Its antigen is unknown. Unique molecular identifier tags were affixed to discrete cDNA molecules. Using its own MiXCR run on the 5' RACE reads, TCRdb lists one record per CDR3 protein. The data show 38,000 or so distinct CDR3 sequences, about 4.5% seen once. CDR1 is ENHRY, CDR2 SYGVKD, per germline. The CDR3 loop spans 13 amino acids. Trimming pared 3 bases from V and 8 bases from J, leaving 13 bases between. The V and J genes are TRBV10-3 and TRBJ1-1; the D gene is possibly TRBD1 (5 bases). Specimen: whole blood. This receptor was taken from an adult who was a healthcare worker with PCR-confirmed SARS-CoV-2 infection or an uninfected control (not recorded which). The CDR3 DNA sequence: TGTGCCATCAGTGAACAGGCTCTCGGGGAAGCTTTCTTT. Protein product: CAISEQALGEAFF.